The clone carrying this T cell receptor (beta chain) was seen only a few times. An end of the junction does not agree with germline; a read error may underlie this. The CDR3 is 11 amino acids. From germline, CDR1 is MNHNS and CDR2 SASEGT. Together with a sample-barcoded 5' primer, a J-beta primer mix was included in a second PCR lasting roughly 6 to 12 cycles. CDR3-containing paired-end reads numbered at least 2.5 million in each sample. One entry per CDR3 protein, called by TCRdb with MiXCR from the 5' RACE reads. The sample includes hundreds of thousands of distinct CDR3 sequences, about 34% of them seen just once. The data belong to a study of blood T cells in healthy people across ages. Across the study: In model experiments, template switching was able to capture about one barcoded beta molecule for every two T cells that were present.

The sample comprised blood. This sequence originates from a woman older than 75 in good health. The chain joins TRBV6-1 to TRBJ2-3, with TRBD1 identical over 7 bases. In DNA form, the CDR3 reads TGTGCCAGCAGTCGGACAGGTACGCAGTATTTT. Residues: CASSRTGTQYF.